This T cell receptor (beta chain) was sequenced for a study of T-cell memory formation after mild COVID-19. Study-wide findings and caveats: CD4/CD8 balance held among clones contracting day 15 to 85, and later expanders leaned CD4+.

Germline loops: CDR1 MNHEY, CDR2 SMNVEV (reference sequence). V shed 6 bases and J shed 6 bases, with 14 bases lying between them. This CDR3 has 13 residues. TCRdb redid the calling of the 5' RACE reads with MiXCR, one entry per CDR3 protein. The profile covers approximately 13,000 distinct CDR3 sequences, with around 15% appearing a single time and less than 75% taken by the ten largest. This clonotype was seen at least ten times. Its specificity is unknown. Material: PBMCs or a T cell subset sorted from them (not recorded which). The receptor comes from a man younger than 30 who had mild COVID-19 (a few samples of this study predate the infection). Cell type and time point are not known. The chain links TRBV27 to TRBJ1-1; D is perhaps TRBD1 (5 bases). The CDR3 DNA sequence: TGTGCCAGCAGCGACGTCGGGACGTCTGAAGCTTTCTTT. Its protein product is CASSDVGTSEAFF.